This is a list of T cell receptor beta chains from one sample in a study of blood T cell repertoires in COVID-19. The assay was immunoSEQ multiplex PCR, and TCRdb's table has in-frame clones only and misses some. The sample has a few hundred thousand clones; 85% are singletons. The sequencing input was peripheral blood. Receptors were obtained from a man between 45 and 60 years old who had recovered from COVID-19. CDR3s include the opening cysteine and the closing phenylalanine or tryptophan. The D gene is left open where the match is weak. Clone size is stated in some rows and not others, as once, few, many or a class when expanded.

TRBV20-1	TRBJ1-2	.	.	CSARTSYGYTF	TGCAGTGCTAGAACAAGCTATGGCTACACCTTC
TRBV18	TRBJ2-2	.	once	CASSPPRGTGELFF	TGTGCCAGCTCACCCCCGCGAGGCACCGGGGAGCTGTTTTTT
TRBV5-1	TRBJ1-5	.	.	CASRQVAGGQPQHF	TGCGCCAGCAGACAGGTCGCAGGTGGTCAGCCCCAGCATTTT
TRBV19	TRBJ1-4	TRBD1	.	CASNPAGQGKGKLFF	TGTGCCTCTAATCCGGCGGGACAGGGTAAAGGAAAACTGTTTTTT
TRBV28	TRBJ1-5	.	.	CASSFWGVQRGQPQHF	TGTGCCAGCAGTTTCTGGGGAGTCCAACGTGGTCAGCCCCAGCATTTT
TRBV5-4	TRBJ1-1	.	few	CASSGGTVNTEAFF	TGTGCCAGCAGCGGGGGGACCGTGAACACTGAAGCTTTCTTT
TRBV4-1	TRBJ1-4	TRBD1	.	CASSLRLGTVNEKLFF	TGCGCCAGCAGCCTGCGTCTAGGGACAGTTAATGAAAAACTGTTTTTT
TRBV19	TRBJ2-7	.	few	CASSITGTYEQYF	TGTGCCAGTAGTATCACGGGAACCTACGAGCAGTACTTC
TRBV19	TRBJ2-2	TRBD2	.	CASSHRTSGKSGELFF	TGTGCCAGTAGCCACCGGACTAGCGGGAAATCCGGGGAGCTGTTTTTT
TRBV28	TRBJ1-1	.	.	CASSLGGAGNTEAFF	TGTGCCAGCAGTTTGGGAGGGGCCGGGAACACTGAAGCTTTCTTT
TRBV28	TRBJ2-3	TRBD2	.	CASSLLAGGTGSTDTQYF	TGTGCCAGCAGTTTACTAGCGGGAGGGACCGGAAGCACAGATACGCAGTATTTT
TRBV28	TRBJ1-3	TRBD1	.	CASSLWTGGMGTIYF	TGTGCCAGCAGTTTATGGACAGGGGGAATGGGCACCATATATTTT
TRBV28	TRBJ2-7	.	.	CASNFNRRPYEQYF	TGTGCCAGCAACTTTAACAGGCGCCCCTACGAGCAGTACTTC
TRBV19	TRBJ2-1	TRBD1	.	CASSKDRGGFDEQFF	TGTGCCAGTAGTAAGGACAGGGGAGGCTTCGATGAGCAGTTCTTC
TRBV6-1	TRBJ2-1	TRBD2	.	CASSVIAGGSYNEQFF	TGTGCCAGCAGTGTAATAGCGGGAGGGTCCTACAATGAGCAGTTCTTC
TRBV24-1	TRBJ1-6	.	.	CATSETGSNSPLHF	TGTGCCACCAGTGAAACAGGGAGTAATTCACCCCTCCACTTT
TRBV5-4	TRBJ2-1	.	.	CATYGPQGDEQFF	TGTGCCACCTACGGGCCCCAGGGCGATGAGCAGTTCTTC
TRBV10-2	TRBJ2-5	TRBD1	.	CASSEWAGGLIETQYF	TGCGCCAGCAGTGAGTGGGCAGGGGGCCTAATAGAGACCCAGTACTTC
TRBV19	TRBJ2-3	TRBD2	.	CASSISGGLATQYF	TGTGCCAGTAGTATCTCGGGGGGATTAGCTACGCAGTATTTT
TRBV24-1	TRBJ2-1	TRBD2	.	CATSDELAGGGNEQFF	TGTGCCACCAGTGACGAACTAGCGGGAGGAGGGAATGAGCAGTTCTTC
TRBV7-9	TRBJ1-1	.	.	CASSLSGKPGTEAFF	TGTGCCAGCAGCTTATCCGGAAAGCCCGGGACTGAAGCTTTCTTT
TRBV27	TRBJ1-5	TRBD1	.	CASSFKGGQGAGQPQHF	TGTGCCAGCAGTTTTAAAGGCGGACAGGGGGCTGGACAGCCCCAGCATTTT
TRBV7-8	TRBJ2-3	TRBD2	.	CASTDGLAGGGDTQYF	TGTGCCAGCACCGACGGACTAGCGGGAGGTGGAGATACGCAGTATTTT
TRBV29-1	TRBJ2-2	TRBD2	.	CSVRAGGTNTGELFF	TGCAGCGTTCGAGCGGGAGGGACGAACACCGGGGAGCTGTTTTTT
TRBV7-9	TRBJ2-7	TRBD1	.	CASSRQGYEQYF	TGTGCCAGCAGCAGACAGGGCTACGAGCAGTACTTC
TRBV6-5	TRBJ1-6	.	once	CASSYSTGINSPLHF	TGTGCCAGCAGTTACTCCACGGGAATCAATTCACCCCTCCACTTT
TRBV28	TRBJ2-7	TRBD2	.	CASRRTSGAYYEQYF	TGTGCCAGCAGGAGGACTAGCGGGGCATACTACGAGCAGTACTTC
TRBV27	TRBJ2-7	.	.	CASSLFGRVSPYEQYF	TGTGCCAGCAGTTTATTTGGGCGGGTTAGCCCCTACGAGCAGTACTTC
TRBV7-8	TRBJ2-7	TRBD1	.	CASSPGQGSFRVSYF	TGTGCCAGCAGCCCGGGACAGGGGTCATTTAGGGTGTCGTACTTC
TRBV27	TRBJ2-3	TRBD2	.	CASSDQRGSTDTQYF	TGTGCCAGCAGTGACCAGCGGGGTAGCACAGATACGCAGTATTTT
TRBV5-1	TRBJ2-5	.	.	CASSPRDNPYQETQYF	TGCGCCAGCAGCCCAAGGGACAACCCGTACCAAGAGACCCAGTACTTC
TRBV5-1	TRBJ1-4	TRBD1	.	CASSYSTGQPTNEKLFF	TGCGCCAGCAGCTACTCGACAGGGCAGCCAACTAATGAAAAACTGTTTTTT
TRBV5-1	TRBJ2-3	TRBD1	.	CASSPEGASTDTQYF	TGCGCCAGCAGCCCTGAGGGGGCAAGCACAGATACGCAGTATTTT
TRBV4-1	TRBJ2-7	TRBD2	.	CASSQDSGTSASYEQYF	TGCGCCAGCAGCCAAGACTCCGGGACTAGCGCTTCCTACGAGCAGTACTTC
TRBV27	TRBJ2-1	TRBD2	.	CASAPASGTFDEQFF	TGTGCCAGCGCCCCCGCTAGCGGGACCTTCGATGAGCAGTTCTTC
TRBV7-8	TRBJ1-4	.	many	CASSLAPSATNEKLFF	TGTGCCAGCAGCTTAGCGCCTTCGGCAACTAATGAAAAACTGTTTTTT
TRBV18	TRBJ1-5	.	few	CASSPSGNQPQHF	TGTGCCAGCTCACCGTCAGGCAATCAGCCCCAGCATTTT
TRBV18	TRBJ2-2	TRBD1	.	CASSPRQGAGPGELFF	TGTGCCAGCTCACCAAGACAGGGGGCCGGGCCCGGGGAGCTGTTTTTT
TRBV18	TRBJ2-2	.	.	CASSPRAGPNTGELFF	TGTGCCAGCTCACCCCGCGCGGGGCCAAACACCGGGGAGCTGTTTTTT
TRBV5-1	TRBJ2-1	TRBD2	few	CASSPLAGNNEQFF	TGCGCCAGCAGCCCGTTAGCGGGTAACAATGAGCAGTTCTTC
TRBV9	TRBJ1-4	TRBD1	once	CASSVRPGQIDEKLFF	TGTGCCAGCAGCGTTCGTCCGGGACAGATAGATGAAAAACTGTTTTTT
TRBV7-2	TRBJ2-1	TRBD1	.	CASSSTGGGYNEQFF	TGTGCCAGCAGCTCAACAGGGGGTGGTTACAATGAGCAGTTCTTC
TRBV5-1	TRBJ2-3	.	.	CASSIQETDTQYF	TGCGCCAGCAGCATACAGGAGACAGATACGCAGTATTTT
TRBV7-7	TRBJ2-1	TRBD1	few	CASSLVGTGTDEQFF	TGTGCCAGCAGCTTAGTAGGGACAGGGACCGATGAGCAGTTCTTC
TRBV4-2	TRBJ2-2	.	.	CASSQALKFGELFF	TGTGCCAGCAGCCAAGCTTTAAAATTCGGGGAGCTGTTTTTT
TRBV5-1	TRBJ2-1	TRBD2	.	CASSLVAGANNEQFF	TGCGCCAGCAGCTTGGTGGCGGGAGCAAACAATGAGCAGTTCTTC
TRBV19	TRBJ1-2	TRBD1	few	CASARDRGAYGYTF	TGTGCCAGCGCCCGGGACAGGGGGGCCTATGGCTACACCTTC
TRBV7-8	TRBJ1-1	.	.	CASRQRDGTEAFF	TGTGCCAGCAGACAACGGGATGGCACTGAAGCTTTCTTT
TRBV10-1	TRBJ2-3	.	few	CASSESGDTTQYF	TGCGCCAGCAGTGAGTCGGGCGATACCACGCAGTATTTT
TRBV15	TRBJ1-2	.	.	CATSEDSKFYGYTF	TGTGCCACCAGCGAAGACAGCAAGTTCTATGGCTACACCTTC
TRBV10-2	TRBJ2-7	TRBD1	.	CASSEGGGQGIYEQYF	TGCGCCAGCAGTGAAGGAGGAGGACAGGGGATTTACGAGCAGTACTTC
TRBV19	TRBJ1-5	TRBD1	.	CASSILQGSNQPQHF	TGTGCCAGTAGTATCCTACAGGGGAGCAATCAGCCCCAGCATTTT
TRBV27	TRBJ1-5	.	.	CASSSRDNQPQHF	TGTGCCAGCAGTTCCCGAGACAATCAGCCCCAGCATTTT
TRBV7-2	TRBJ2-5	.	few	CASSFSYRETQYF	TGTGCCAGCAGCTTTAGCTACCGGGAGACCCAGTACTTC
TRBV6-4	TRBJ2-1	TRBD1	.	CASMFLRDRGRGWNEQFF	TGTGCCAGCATGTTCCTCCGGGACAGGGGGCGGGGATGGAATGAGCAGTTCTTC
TRBV9	TRBJ2-2	TRBD2	.	CASSLAGGPTGELFF	TGTGCCAGCAGCCTTGCGGGAGGCCCCACCGGGGAGCTGTTTTTT
TRBV19	TRBJ1-5	TRBD1	.	CASWDRASSQPQHF	TGTGCCAGTTGGGACAGGGCCTCAAGTCAGCCCCAGCATTTT